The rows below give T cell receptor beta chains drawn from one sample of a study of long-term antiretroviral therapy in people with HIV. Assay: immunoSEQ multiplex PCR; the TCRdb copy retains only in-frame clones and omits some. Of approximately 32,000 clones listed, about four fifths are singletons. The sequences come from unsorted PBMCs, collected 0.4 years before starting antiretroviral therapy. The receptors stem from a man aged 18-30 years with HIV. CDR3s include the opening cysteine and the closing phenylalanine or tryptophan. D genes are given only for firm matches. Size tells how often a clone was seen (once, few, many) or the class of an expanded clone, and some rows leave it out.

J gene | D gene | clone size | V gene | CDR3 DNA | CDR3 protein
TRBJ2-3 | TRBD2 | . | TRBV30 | TGTGCCTGGGGGGAGGGAGGCACAGATACGCAGTATTTT | CAWGEGGTDTQYF
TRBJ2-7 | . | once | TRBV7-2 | TGTGCCAGCAGCCGGAGCGTAAAGTCCTACGAGCAGTACTTC | CASSRSVKSYEQYF
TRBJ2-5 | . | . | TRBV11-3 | TGTGCCAGCAGCTTAGTTGGGTCGGAGACCCAGTACTTC | CASSLVGSETQYF
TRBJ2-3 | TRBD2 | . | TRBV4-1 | TGCGCCAGCAGCCAATATTCCGGGACTAGCGGGCCACGTAGCACAGATACGCAGTATTTT | CASSQYSGTSGPRSTDTQYF
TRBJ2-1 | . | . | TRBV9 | TGTGCCAGCAGCGTAACGCTGAGCTCCTACAATGAGCAGTTCTTC | CASSVTLSSYNEQFF
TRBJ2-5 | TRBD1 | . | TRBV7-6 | TGTGCCAGCAGCTTAAACAGGGGGCGAGAGACCCAGTACTTC | CASSLNRGRETQYF
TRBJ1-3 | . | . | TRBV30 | TGTGCCTGGAGTGTAGGAAACACCATATATTTT | CAWSVGNTIYF
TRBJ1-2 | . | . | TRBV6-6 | TGTGCCAGCAGGCCACCCCGGGACGGCTACACCTTC | CASRPPRDGYTF
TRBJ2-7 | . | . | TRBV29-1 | TGCAGCGTTGAAGCAACCACAGGGACCGGATACGAGCAGTACTTC | CSVEATTGTGYEQYF
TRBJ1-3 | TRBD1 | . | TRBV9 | TGTGCCAGCAGCGTAGAGGCTACAGGGGCGCGGGGAAACACCATATATTTT | CASSVEATGARGNTIYF
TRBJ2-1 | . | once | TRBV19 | TGTGCCAGTAGTATCCATTGGCGAAGGGCCTACAATGAGCAGTTCTTC | CASSIHWRRAYNEQFF
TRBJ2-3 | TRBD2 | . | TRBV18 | TGTGCCAGCTCACCCTCGACTAGCGGGGGCCGCGATACGCAGTATTTT | CASSPSTSGGRDTQYF
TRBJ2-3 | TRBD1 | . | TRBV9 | TGTGCCAGCAGCTTGGGACAGGGTGGATCGGATACGCAGTATTTT | CASSLGQGGSDTQYF
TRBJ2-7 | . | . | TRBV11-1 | TGTGCCAGCAGCTCCGCCGGGAGTCTCTACGAGCAGTACTTC | CASSSAGSLYEQYF
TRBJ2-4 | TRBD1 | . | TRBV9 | TGTGCCAGCAGCGTGGGGGACAGGGGCTTGGCCAAAAACATTCAGTACTTC | CASSVGDRGLAKNIQYF
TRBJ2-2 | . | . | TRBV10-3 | TGTGCCATCGGCAGTACAGGTCAGGCCGGGGAGCTGTTTTTT | CAIGSTGQAGELFF
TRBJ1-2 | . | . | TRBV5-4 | TGTGCCAGCAGCCTCGACTCCGGCAGATACACAAATGGCTACACCTTC | CASSLDSGRYTNGYTF
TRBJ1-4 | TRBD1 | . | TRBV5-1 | TGCGCCAGCAGCCTGACAGGGGGTACAACTAATGAAAAACTGTTTTTT | CASSLTGGTTNEKLFF
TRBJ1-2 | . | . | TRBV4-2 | TGTGCCAGCAGCCAAGAGGCCACCTATGGCTACACCTTC | CASSQEATYGYTF
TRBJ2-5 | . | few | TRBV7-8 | TGTGCCAGCAGCCCAGACAGGTCTCAAGAGACCCAGTACTTC | CASSPDRSQETQYF
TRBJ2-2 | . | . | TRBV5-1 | TGCGCCAGCAGCCCCCGGTACACCGGGGAGCTGTTTTTT | CASSPRYTGELFF
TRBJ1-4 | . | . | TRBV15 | TGTGCCACCAGCACAACGGACAGACGAACTAATGAAAAACTGTTTTTT | CATSTTDRRTNEKLFF
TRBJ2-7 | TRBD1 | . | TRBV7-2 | TGTGCCAGCAGCCAGGACAGGGGTTACGAGCAGTACTTC | CASSQDRGYEQYF
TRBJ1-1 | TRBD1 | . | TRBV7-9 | TGTGCCAGCAGCAAGGGGACAGGGCAAACTGAAGCTTTCTTT | CASSKGTGQTEAFF
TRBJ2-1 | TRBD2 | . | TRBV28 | TGTGCCAGCAGTTTGGTAGGACTAGCGGCAACCAGCTCCTACAATGAGCAGTTCTTC | CASSLVGLAATSSYNEQFF
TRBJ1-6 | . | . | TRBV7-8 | TGTGCCAGCAGCTTAGAACACCCAGCACCCCTCCACTTT | CASSLEHPAPLHF
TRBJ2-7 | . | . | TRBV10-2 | TGCGCCAGTTTAAACGGGGCACAGTACTACGAGCAGTACTTC | CASLNGAQYYEQYF
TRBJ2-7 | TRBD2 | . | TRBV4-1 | TGCGCCAGCAGTCCAACGGGGGGGGTCTACGAGCAGTACTTC | CASSPTGGVYEQYF